Listed below are T cell receptor beta chains from one sample, sequenced in a study of blood T cell repertoires in COVID-19. Sequencing was performed with immunoSEQ multiplex PCR; in TCRdb, only in-frame clones are kept and a portion is missing. In the table there are roughly 120,000 clones, 85% to 90% of which are singletons. Specimen: peripheral blood. The receptors come from a woman aged 45-65 years with acute or convalescent COVID-19. Each CDR3 is given with its conserved first and last residue. D genes are given only for firm matches. The size of a clone is reported for some rows only, either as once, few or many, or as a class for expanded clones.

- TRBJ2-3 TRBV7-2 - TGTGCCAGCAGCTTAGAGTATGGGGCCACAGATACGCAGTATTTT CASSLEYGATDTQYF
- TRBJ1-4 TRBV28 few TGTGCCAGCAGTTTCGGGGGACCTAATGAAAAACTGTTTTTT CASSFGGPNEKLFF
TRBD1 TRBJ1-2 TRBV5-1 - TGCGCCAGCAGCCCGGAAGGGGGCGGCTATGGCTACACCTTC CASSPEGGGYGYTF
- TRBJ1-2 TRBV30 - TGTGCCTGGAGTAGTGGGGGACTCTATGGCTACACCTTC CAWSSGGLYGYTF
- TRBJ2-2 TRBV3-1/TRBV3-2 - TGTGCCAGCAGCCACGACTATGCGAACACCGGGGAGCTGTTTTTT CASSHDYANTGELFF
TRBD2 TRBJ2-1 TRBV15 - TGTGCCACCAGCAGAGCCGAGACTAGCTTGAATGAGCAGTTCTTC CATSRAETSLNEQFF
TRBD2 TRBJ2-7 TRBV25-1 few TGTGCCAGCAGTTCGACAGCGGGGATATCCCCCTACGAGCAGTACTTC CASSSTAGISPYEQYF
TRBD2 TRBJ2-7 TRBV6-2/TRBV6-3 - TGTGCCAGCAGTTATCCCTCTAGCGGGAGGGCCGTATACGAGCAGTACTTC CASSYPSSGRAVYEQYF
- TRBJ1-6 TRBV4-2 - TGTGCCAGCAGCCAAGACCGCTCCTATAATTCACCCCTCCACTTT CASSQDRSYNSPLHF
- TRBJ1-4 TRBV28 - TGTGCCAGCAGTACCCAAGTGCCCGGGGGAGCTGAAAAACTGTTTTTT CASSTQVPGGAEKLFF
TRBD1 TRBJ2-2 TRBV18 - TGTGCCAGCTCACTACGGGACAGTGTAACCGGGGAGCTGTTTTTT CASSLRDSVTGELFF
TRBD2 TRBJ2-7 TRBV28 - TGTGCCAGCAGTTATGGGACTAGCGGGATTCGGGAGCAGTACTTC CASSYGTSGIREQYF
- TRBJ1-1 TRBV4-3 once TGCGCCAGCAGCCAAGAAGTGGGGCCCACTGAAGCTTTCTTT CASSQEVGPTEAFF